The TCR beta chain described here comes from a study of blood T cell repertoires in COVID-19. Study-wide context: Samples representing acute and convalescent COVID-19 were sourced from the United States, Italy and Spain. The analysed material was cDNA or gDNA that came from T cells, B-cell-depleted T cells, or PBMCs.

The authors' processing: Scientists estimated how many nucleated cells there were by amplifying reference gene primers. TCRdb's copy holds only in-frame clones and misses some; the assay was immunoSEQ multiplex PCR. Clonal size and the V and J genes are those of that table, whereas D and trimming came from the DNA. The sample gives 250,000 or so clones, around 87% of which show up once; around 2.3% is in the top ten. CDR1 and CDR2 from the germline V gene are MNHEY and SVGAGI. J was trimmed by 6 bases and V by 5 bases; bases with no gene match: 9. The CDR3 has 15 residues. The V gene is TRBV6-5, the J gene TRBJ2-2, with 7 bases lining up with TRBD2. This sequence was found in a woman aged 55-69 years with COVID-19, enrolled during active disease. The sequencing input was peripheral blood. CDR3 protein: CASSPAPTSSGELFF. In DNA, the CDR3 is TGTGCCAGCAGTCCTGCCCCGACTAGCTCCGGGGAGCTGTTTTTT.